This T cell receptor (beta chain) was sequenced during a study of radiotherapy plus CTLA-4 blockade in lung cancer. At the level of the study: Of the patients, more than 15% showed objective responses and roughly 34% attained disease control.

The repertoire was sequenced with immunoSEQ multiplex PCR; TCRdb's copy has only in-frame clones and lacks some. Of roughly 62,000 clones in the sample, approximately 75% were seen once. CTLA-4 blockade using ipilimumab, together with focal radiation, was received by patients with chemo-refractory metastatic non-small-cell lung cancer. Findings of the study overall: Dynamics of early blood T cell clones, together with interferon-beta, were reportedly the best predictors of response. Tumor-derived TCR clones expanded in blood after radiotherapy plus ipilimumab.

To note about this clone: The antigen remains undetermined.

The CDR3 length is 14 residues. Germline CDR1 is LNHNV and CDR2 is YYDKDF (reference sequence). V was shortened by 0 bases and J by 6 bases, with 12 bases between the two germline ends. The V gene is TRBV15, the J gene TRBJ2-7; no firm D call. The TCR comes from a human donor with non-small cell lung cancer who had a complete response to radiotherapy plus ipilimumab. The sample was peripheral blood, taken from a patient treated with radiotherapy plus ipilimumab. This chain's CDR3 is CATSRERTLVEQYF. CDR3 DNA: TGTGCCACCAGCAGAGAACGAACGTTAGTCGAGCAGTACTTC. The whole variable domain, remainder taken from reference TRBV15 and TRBJ2-7, is DAMVIQNPRYQVTQFGKPVTLSCSQTLNHNVMYWYQQKSSQAPKLLFHYYDKDFNNEADTPDNFQSRRPNTSFCFLDIRSPGLGDTAMYLCATSRERTLVEQYFGPGTRLTVT.